This T cell receptor (beta chain) emerged from a study of CD8 T cells in Susac syndrome. Random-hexamer reverse transcription was applied to roughly 0.45 to 1 ug RNA. Using its own MiXCR run on the immunoSEQ multiplex PCR reads, TCRdb lists one record per CDR3 protein. The data show approximately 180,000 distinct CDR3 sequences, roughly 91% seen once. This clonotype was seen just once. The CDR3 runs 14 residues. The V end was cut by 4 bases, the J end by 2 bases, with 14 bases between. CDR1 and CDR2 (germline): DFQATT, SNEGSKA (reference sequence). The chain joins TRBV20-1 to TRBJ2-5, with D unresolved. The sequencing sample was made of CD4+ T cells from PBMCs. The TCR was taken from a human donor with Susac syndrome. In DNA form, the CDR3 reads TGCAGTGCTATAGCAGGACCATCTCAAGAGACCCAGTACTTC. It specifies CSAIAGPSQETQYF.